Presented here are 18 T cell receptor beta chains from one specimen sequenced in a study of T cell responses to AZD1222 COVID-19 vaccine. Assay used: immunoSEQ multiplex PCR; TCRdb lists only in-frame clones, some missing. The data contain 95,000 to 110,000 clones, 80% to 90% of them singletons. The material was peripheral blood, obtained on day 0 of AZD1222 vaccination. All receptors come from an adult in good health.

This chain joins TRBV7-9 and TRBJ1-5; D uncertain. The CDR3 sequence is 13 residues long. Germline assignment: CDR1 SEHNR and CDR2 FQNEAQ (reference sequence). The V gene lost 3 bases and the J gene lost 7 bases, with 10 bases spanning the gap. The CDR3 reads CASSLEEMQPQHF. The CDR3 DNA sequence: TGTGCCAGCAGCTTGGAGGAAATGCAGCCCCAGCATTTT.

The V gene is TRBV3-1 (or the pseudogene TRBV3-2), the J gene TRBJ1-3, with a tentative D call TRBD1 (6 bases). Germline V gene lookup returns CDR1 LGHDT and CDR2 YNNKEL (reference sequence). The CDR3 is 16 amino acids. With 3 bases removed from V and 4 bases from J, the gap between germline ends came to 16 bases. CDR3 in amino acids: CASSHRGHKDGNTIYF. The CDR3 DNA reads TGTGCCAGCAGCCACAGGGGACACAAAGACGGAAACACCATATATTTT.

This chain connects TRBV30 to TRBJ1-1, with a tentative D call TRBD1 (5 bases). Germline V gene data show CDR1 as GTSNPN and CDR2 as SVGIG (reference sequence). The CDR3 consists of 14 residues. V shed 3 bases and J shed 5 bases, with 16 bases lying between them. In DNA form, the CDR3 reads TGTGCCTGGAGGCTCGGCGGGGCAGGAACTGAAGCTTTCTTT. Protein product: CAWRLGGAGTEAFF.

The genes are TRBV2 and TRBJ2-6; 9 nucleotides line up with TRBD1. The CDR3 runs to 17 residues. Germline loops: CDR1 SNHLY, CDR2 FYNNEI. The J segment lost 0 bases and the V segment lost 3 bases, leaving 3 bases of the junction unmatched. The CDR3 DNA reads TGTGCCAGCAGTGATTGGACAGGGGTCTCTGGGGCCAACGTCCTGACTTTC. It translates to CASSDWTGVSGANVLTF.

Only one count was recorded for this clone. The rearrangement joins TRBV9 to TRBJ2-7; 8 bases are a match to TRBD1. Germline values: CDR1 SGDLS, CDR2 YYNGEE. V was clipped by 0 bases and J by 2 bases; unmatched bases: 4. This CDR3 contains 15 residues. The CDR3 is CASSVATTGAYEQYF. In nucleotides, the CDR3 is TGTGCCAGCAGCGTAGCTACGACAGGGGCCTACGAGCAGTACTTC.

The chain links TRBV27 to TRBJ1-1; 9 bases map to TRBD1. With V trimmed by 0 bases and J by 11 bases, 4 bases remained unmatched. The CDR3 consists of 13 residues. Germline V gene lookup returns CDR1 MNHEY and CDR2 SMNVEV (reference sequence). In DNA, the CDR3 is TGTGCCAGCAGTTTATCGGGACAGGGACGTGCTTTCTTT. Translation: CASSLSGQGRAFF.

This chain joins TRBV7-9 and TRBJ1-5; 11 nucleotides agree with TRBD1. CDR3 size: 14 residues. Germline trimming cut 5 bases from V and 6 bases from J; bases unmatched to any gene: 3. The germline V gene encodes CDR1 SEHNR and CDR2 FQNEAQ (reference sequence). In nucleotides, the CDR3 is TGTGCCAGCAGCGGACAGGGGGCACTTCAGCCCCAGCATTTT. It codes for CASSGQGALQPQHF.

The gene calls are TRBV4-3 and TRBJ1-3; D unclear. CDR1 is LGHNA and CDR2 is YSLEER in the germline V gene. V lost 4 bases, J lost 0 bases, and 13 bases lay in between. The CDR3 covers 16 residues. CDR3 loop: CASSREVLNSGNTIYF. Here the CDR3 DNA reads TGCGCCAGCAGCCGAGAGGTCTTAAACTCTGGAAACACCATATATTTT.

The genes are TRBV11-2 and TRBJ1-2; TRBD1 is a possible D gene (6 bases). Deletions cut 6 bases from V and 4 bases from J, with 21 bases between. This CDR3 is built from 16 residues. Germline values: CDR1 SGHAT, CDR2 FQNNGV. CDR3 region: CASSTGGGAPFYGYTF. The CDR3 DNA follows: TGTGCCAGCAGTACCGGTGGGGGGGCTCCTTTCTATGGCTACACCTTC.

The V and J genes are TRBV28 and TRBJ2-2; D is undetermined. Trimming removed 5 bases from V and 4 bases from J, with 8 bases in between. The CDR3 loop spans 13 amino acids. The germline V gene has CDR1 MDHEN and CDR2 SYDVKM. CDR3 DNA: TGTGCCAGCAGTCGGACGGGCACCGGGGAGCTGTTTTTT. Its protein product is CASSRTGTGELFF.

This chain connects TRBV9 to TRBJ1-2; D is unclear. The CDR3 sequence is 15 residues long. CDR1 is SGDLS, CDR2 YYNGEE, per germline. The ends were cut back, 1 base at V and 6 bases at J, with 16 bases in the middle. The CDR3 DNA reads as TGTGCCAGCAGCGTAAATGGGTTGCCGAGCGATGGCTACACCTTC. Protein: CASSVNGLPSDGYTF.

The chain employs TRBV5-1 and TRBJ1-5; 7 bases agree with TRBD1. V lost 2 bases, J lost 6 bases, and 5 bases stayed unmatched. CDR1 is SGHRS and CDR2 is YFSETQ in the germline V gene. The CDR3 is 14 amino acids. CDR3 coding DNA: TGCGCCAGCAGCTTAGGGACAGCTTCTCAGCCCCAGCATTTT. Protein sequence: CASSLGTASQPQHF.

The chain uses TRBV7-8 and TRBJ1-5, with 11 bases that match TRBD1. Germline values: CDR1 SGHVS, CDR2 FQNEAQ. This CDR3 comprises 14 residues. J was trimmed by 6 bases and V by 4 bases; bases with no gene match: 2. The CDR3 DNA follows: TGTGCCAGCAGCTGGGGACAGGGGGTTCAGCCCCAGCATTTT. Its translation is CASSWGQGVQPQHF.

The chain uses TRBV7-9 and TRBJ1-3, with D perhaps matching TRBD1 (6 bases). V was shortened by 1 base and J by 2 bases, with 15 bases between the two germline ends. CDR3 size: 17 residues. Germline CDR1 is SEHNR and CDR2 is FQNEAQ (reference sequence). Here the CDR3 reads CASSLVQRGFTGNTIYF. Written as DNA, the CDR3 is TGTGCCAGCAGCTTAGTACAAAGGGGGTTCACTGGAAACACCATATATTTT. Variable domain in full (rest from reference TRBV7-9 and TRBJ1-3): DTGVSQNPRHKITKRGQNVTFRCDPISEHNRLYWYRQTLGQGPEFLTYFQNEAQLEKSRLLSDRFSAERPKGSFSTLEIQRTEQGDSAMYLCASSLVQRGFTGNTIYFGEGSWLTVV.

This clone was counted only a few times. V usage is TRBV6-1 and J usage is TRBJ1-1; D unclear. Germline V gene data show CDR1 as MNHNS and CDR2 as SASEGT. V was trimmed by 7 bases and J by 3 bases, leaving 12 bases between them. The CDR3 extends over 13 amino acids. Here the CDR3 DNA reads TGTGCCAGCACGCTGGAAGCTTACACTGAAGCTTTCTTT. This codes for CASTLEAYTEAFF.

The genes are TRBV2 and TRBJ1-2; 8 bases line up with TRBD1. The CDR3 consists of 13 residues. J was trimmed by 8 bases and V by 5 bases; bases with no gene match: 7. The germline gives CDR1 SNHLY, CDR2 FYNNEI. The CDR3 here is CASSLGQEGGYTF. The DNA for the CDR3 is TGTGCCAGCAGTTTGGGACAGGAGGGGGGCTACACCTTC.

This sequence joins TRBV2 and TRBJ1-4; weak D call: TRBD1 (6 bases). The CDR3 runs to 15 residues. Trimming removed 4 bases at V and 8 bases at J, with 17 bases between. The V gene's germline CDR1 is SNHLY and CDR2 FYNNEI. The CDR3 spells CASSVRQVVREKLFF. For the CDR3, the DNA is TGTGCCAGCAGTGTCAGACAGGTTGTTCGGGAAAAACTGTTTTTT.

This clone was seen only a few times. The chain couples TRBV6-2 or TRBV6-3 to TRBJ1-3; unclear D gene. Trimming removed 2 bases at V and 2 bases at J, with 10 bases between. Per the germline V gene, CDR1 is MNHEY and CDR2 is SVGEGT. The CDR3 loop spans 15 amino acids. The CDR3 here is CASSYPGAAGNTIYF. The CDR3, as DNA: TGTGCCAGCAGTTACCCGGGAGCGGCTGGAAACACCATATATTTT.